A selection of T cell receptor beta chains follows, all from one sample in a study of CD8+CD57+ T cells in acquired aplastic anemia. TCRdb itself ran the reads through MiXCR, one entry per CDR3 protein. The data contain 400,000 to 600,000 distinct CDR3 sequences, under 40% of them singletons. The sample comprised sorted CD4+, CD8+, or CD8+CD57+ T cells (not recorded which) from PBMCs. The receptors were sampled from a human donor with aplastic anemia. The CDR3 runs from the conserved cysteine through the conserved F or W. Each record gives: V gene, J gene, CDR3 protein.

>TRBV29-1|TRBJ2-7
CSVEGQSYEQYF
>TRBV19|TRBJ1-5
CASSIDRGRQPQHF
>TRBV29-1|TRBJ2-2
CSVAKGGGRNTGELFF
>TRBV19|TRBJ1-6
CASSINKQSPLHF
>TRBV19|TRBJ2-2
CARDTQGTGELFF
>TRBV10-2|TRBJ2-1
CASSSSAYNEQFF
>TRBV5-1|TRBJ2-7
CASSLDRDERYF
>TRBV29-1|TRBJ1-4
CSVIEELFF
>TRBV6-1|TRBJ1-6
CASSVAAGGRTSYNSPLHF
>TRBV24-1|TRBJ1-6
CATSDLRQLNSPLHF
>TRBV2|TRBJ1-1
CASSYRRGRNTEAFF
>TRBV4-1|TRBJ2-7
CASSQEQGLAGVKGEQYF
>TRBV24-1|TRBJ2-1
CATSVSNAGERGEQFF
>TRBV9|TRBJ2-1
CASSVQTSGLHEQFF
>TRBV20-1|TRBJ2-1
CSARDWGDLTGNEQFF
>TRBV25-1|TRBJ2-1
CASSEVPHNEQFF
>TRBV20-1|TRBJ2-5
CSAKLQTWVETQYF
>TRBV19|TRBJ1-4
CARSITGPTNEKLFF
>TRBV6-2/TRBV6-3|TRBJ2-2
CASSLAIGSGELFF
>TRBV4-3|TRBJ2-1
CASSPFVGDNEQFF
>TRBV11-2|TRBJ1-5
CASSFPGVGNQPQHF
>TRBV5-6|TRBJ2-2
CASSLGAGTITGELFF
>TRBV2|TRBJ2-5
CASSEGLGTGPQETQYF
>TRBV18|TRBJ1-6
CASSPGADNSPLHF
>TRBV6-5|TRBJ2-5
CASRAGEGQYF
>TRBV12-1|TRBJ1-6
CASRWGQGNSPLHF